This TCR beta chain was recovered during a study of blood T cell repertoires in COVID-19. Study information: The United States, Italy and Spain supplied acute and convalescent COVID-19 samples. Sample material is recorded as cDNA or gDNA derived from T cells, B-cell-depleted T cells, or PBMCs.

Germline V gene data show CDR1 as SGHTA and CDR2 as FQGNSA. This CDR3 has 16 residues. Losses at the gene ends were 4 bases for V and 2 bases for J; bases not matched to a gene: 7. Assay: immunoSEQ multiplex PCR; the TCRdb copy retains only in-frame clones and omits some. The profile shows more than 95,000 clones, about 90% of them singletons. The chain carries TRBV7-2 and TRBJ2-1, with 8 bases fitting TRBD1. The sequence derives from a man in his forties or fifties with acute or convalescent COVID-19. Sequenced sample: peripheral blood. The CDR3 here is CASSSPDRGPYNEQFF. In DNA form, the CDR3 reads TGTGCCAGCAGCTCGCCTGACAGGGGACCCTACAATGAGCAGTTCTTC.